These T cell receptor beta chains were read from a single sample in a study of early T cells in non-severe SARS-CoV-2 infection. TCRdb re-analysed the 5' RACE reads in MiXCR, keeping a single row per CDR3 protein. Seen here are approximately 71,000 distinct CDR3 sequences, under 15% observed once, and the top ten hold 2.5% to 3%. The sample consisted of whole blood, taken at baseline. Receptors originate from an adult who was a healthcare worker with PCR-confirmed SARS-CoV-2 infection or an uninfected control (not recorded which). The conserved cysteine and the conserved F or W are not part of the CDR3 here. Fields, in order: CDR3 protein, V gene, J gene.

CDR3 protein: ASTLLAGDTDTQY
V gene: TRBV6-6
J gene: TRBJ2-3

CDR3 protein: ASSDRSNQPQH
V gene: TRBV2
J gene: TRBJ1-5

CDR3 protein: ASSEGAAGGINEQF
V gene: TRBV9
J gene: TRBJ2-1

CDR3 protein: SASRLSVGAPIDEQY
V gene: TRBV20-1
J gene: TRBJ2-7

CDR3 protein: ASSAGVLNTEAF
V gene: TRBV12-3/TRBV12-4
J gene: TRBJ1-1

CDR3 protein: ATRQGLNTEAF
V gene: TRBV11-2
J gene: TRBJ1-1

CDR3 protein: ATSLNPGWRGGEQF
V gene: TRBV15
J gene: TRBJ2-1

CDR3 protein: ASSLIGNDEKLF
V gene: TRBV7-6
J gene: TRBJ1-4

CDR3 protein: ASSLGPSAGQGDNEQF
V gene: TRBV5-1
J gene: TRBJ2-1

CDR3 protein: ASSEVRAM
V gene: TRBV6-1
J gene: TRBJ2-7

CDR3 protein: SARGARGHVYNSPLH
V gene: TRBV20-1
J gene: TRBJ1-6

CDR3 protein: ASSLGRYTEAF
V gene: TRBV7-2
J gene: TRBJ1-1

CDR3 protein: ASSFGRGGHETQY
V gene: TRBV11-2
J gene: TRBJ2-5

CDR3 protein: ASSQVWTGSSGNTIY
V gene: TRBV4-2
J gene: TRBJ1-3

CDR3 protein: ASSTDRASYNEQF
V gene: TRBV6-5
J gene: TRBJ2-1

CDR3 protein: ASSHKGLGALNEQF
V gene: TRBV4-2
J gene: TRBJ2-1

CDR3 protein: ASSYGSATDTQY
V gene: TRBV6-6
J gene: TRBJ2-3

CDR3 protein: ASSYGAGSTDTQY
V gene: TRBV6-2/TRBV6-3
J gene: TRBJ2-3

CDR3 protein: ASSGPGNSGNTIY
V gene: TRBV28
J gene: TRBJ1-3

CDR3 protein: ASSNRHRATNEKLF
V gene: TRBV19
J gene: TRBJ1-4

CDR3 protein: ATSRDRGPNTGELF
V gene: TRBV15
J gene: TRBJ2-2

CDR3 protein: ASSPTGGWNTIY
V gene: TRBV12-3/TRBV12-4
J gene: TRBJ1-3

CDR3 protein: SVGGQGAKNIQY
V gene: TRBV29-1
J gene: TRBJ2-4

CDR3 protein: ASSFGSSTDTQY
V gene: TRBV6-2/TRBV6-3
J gene: TRBJ2-3

CDR3 protein: ASSQVLYPDTQY
V gene: TRBV3-2
J gene: TRBJ2-3

CDR3 protein: ASSLDRMTGGSGELF
V gene: TRBV11-2
J gene: TRBJ2-2

CDR3 protein: ATSRGTGVSYEQY
V gene: TRBV24-1
J gene: TRBJ2-7

CDR3 protein: ASSDRSSTDTQY
V gene: TRBV7-2
J gene: TRBJ2-3

CDR3 protein: SARGGKGTTGNTIY
V gene: TRBV20-1
J gene: TRBJ1-3

CDR3 protein: ASSGPASSSYEQY
V gene: TRBV7-9
J gene: TRBJ2-7

CDR3 protein: ASSLWNSNQPQH
V gene: TRBV12-3/TRBV12-4
J gene: TRBJ1-5